Listed here are 29 T cell receptor beta chains from one sample, sequenced in a study of T-cell reconstitution after alpha-beta-depleted transplantation in children. Researchers prepared the TCRbeta library using unique molecular identifiers, the study reports. Each CDR3 protein gets one entry after TCRdb re-called the PCR reads with MiXCR. The table includes 250,000 or so distinct CDR3 sequences, about 24% detected once. The input for sequencing was PBMCs, mostly from graft donor cells, taken 360 days after TCRalphabeta/CD19-depleted stem cell transplant. These receptors came from a female patient aged 2-15 years who had a stem cell transplant for congenital amegakaryocytic thrombocytopenia, so the T cells may come from the graft donor.

V usage is TRBV25-1 and J usage is TRBJ2-3; D possibly corresponds to TRBD1 (6 bases). With 1 base removed from V and 0 bases from J, the gap between germline ends came to 14 bases. The germline V gene encodes CDR1 MGHDK and CDR2 SYGVNS. This CDR3 spans 17 amino acids. The DNA of the CDR3 is TGTGCCAGCAGTGAATTAGGGGACACATACAGCACAGATACGCAGTATTTT. Translating gives CASSELGDTYSTDTQYF.

This clonotype was detected a few times. The chain is built from TRBV12-3 or TRBV12-4 and TRBJ2-1, with D possibly being TRBD2 (6 bases). Trimming took 2 bases from V and 0 from J, leaving 17 bases between them. The CDR3 is 18 amino acids. The CDR3, as DNA: TGTGCCAGCAGTTTATGGGGCCTGGGGGGAGGCTCCTACAATGAGCAGTTCTTC. Residues: CASSLWGLGGGSYNEQFF.

The V call is TRBV28, the J call TRBJ1-2; 7 nucleotides line up with TRBD1. CDR1 MDHEN and CDR2 SYDVKM come from the germline V gene. The CDR3 has 14 residues. V was pared by 4 bases and J by 6 bases, with 8 bases of the junction left unmatched. CDR3 sequence (DNA): TGTGCCAGCAGTTATCACAGGGGCCTAGATGGCTACACCTTC. Protein sequence: CASSYHRGLDGYTF.

The chain employs TRBV5-5 and TRBJ2-3; weak D call: TRBD2 (6 bases). The germline gives CDR1 SGHKS, CDR2 YYEKEE (reference sequence). Trimming took 0 bases from V and 5 from J, leaving 13 bases between them. The CDR3 extends over 15 amino acids. The DNA for the CDR3 is TGTGCCAGCAGCTTGGTCGGGGGAGGAGTAGATACGCAGTATTTT. Amino acid sequence: CASSLVGGGVDTQYF. Variable domain in full (rest from reference TRBV5-5 and TRBJ2-3): DAGVTQSPTHLIKTRGQQVTLRCSPISGHKSVSWYQQVLGQGPQFIFQYYEKEERGRGNFPDRFSARQFPNYSSELNVNALLLGDSALYLCASSLVGGGVDTQYFGPGTRLTVL.

This clonotype was recorded only once. This sequence joins TRBV4-2 and TRBJ2-4, with unresolved D. This CDR3 has 15 residues. The germline V and J ends were trimmed by 3 bases and 0 bases, with 9 bases remaining between them. CDR1 and CDR2 from the germline V gene are LGHNA and YNFKEQ. DNA for the CDR3: TGTGCCAGCAGCCAGAACAGACTAGCCAAAAACATTCAGTACTTC. It is translated as CASSQNRLAKNIQYF.

The J gene is TRBJ1-1, the V gene TRBV4-1; TRBD1 might be the D (6 bases). V lost 4 bases and J 1 base, leaving 16 bases between the germline ends. In germline, CDR1 is MGHRA, CDR2 YSYEKL. The CDR3 consists of 16 residues. This chain's CDR3 is CASSRAMGAGNTEAFF. The CDR3, as DNA: TGCGCCAGCAGCCGAGCAATGGGGGCTGGGAACACTGAAGCTTTCTTT.

A few counts support this clonotype. This sequence joins TRBV5-4 and TRBJ2-3; TRBD2 matches 11 bases. CDR1 and CDR2 (germline): SGHNT, YYREEE (reference sequence). The ends lost 1 base at V and 6 bases at J; junction bases unmatched: 4. The CDR3 runs to 15 residues. CDR3 DNA: TGTGCCAGCAGCTTGACTAGCGGGAGAGTCGATACGCAGTATTTT. It yields the protein CASSLTSGRVDTQYF.

The chain is built from TRBV6-2 or TRBV6-3 and TRBJ2-7; D might be TRBD2 (5 bases). The V end was cut by 8 bases, the J end by 2 bases, with 16 bases between. CDR1 and CDR2 from the germline V gene are MNHEY and SVGEGT. The CDR3 totals 14 residues. The DNA for the CDR3 is TGTGCCAGCGCTGTGGACTCTGCTCCCTACGAGCAGTACTTC. This sequence encodes CASAVDSAPYEQYF.

This clonotype was picked up a small number of times. The rearrangement joins TRBV5-1 to TRBJ2-1, with 7 positions matching TRBD2. V was pared by 5 bases and J by 6 bases, with 11 bases of the junction left unmatched. The CDR3 covers 15 residues. Looked up from germline, CDR1 is SGHRS and CDR2 is YFSETQ. In nucleotides, the CDR3 is TGCGCCAGCAGAGCGGGGTTTTATCAAGTCAATGAGCAGTTCTTC. Protein: CASRAGFYQVNEQFF.

This rearrangement joins TRBV5-1 to TRBJ1-6; 7 bases are a match to TRBD1. V lost 4 bases to trimming and J lost 9 bases; unmatched junction nucleotides: 7. The length of the CDR3 is 14 residues. Germline V CDR1 and CDR2: SGHRS, YFSETQ. CDR3 protein: CASSHGQVGSPLHF. The CDR3 DNA reads as TGCGCCAGCAGCCACGGACAGGTTGGTTCACCCCTCCACTTT. The full variable domain, rest sourced from reference TRBV5-1 and TRBJ1-6, is KAGVTQTPRYLIKTRGQQVTLSCSPISGHRSVSWYQQTPGQGLQFLFEYFSETQRNKGNFPGRFSGRQFSNSRSEMNVSTLELGDSALYLCASSHGQVGSPLHFGNGTRLTVT.

This clonotype was seen more than once but under ten times. The chain uses TRBV7-9 and TRBJ2-1, with D hard to call. With 1 base removed from V and 4 bases from J, the gap between germline ends came to 14 bases. CDR3 length: 16 amino acids. Germline CDR1 reads SEHNR; CDR2 reads FQNEAQ (reference sequence). CDR3 amino acids: CASSLGRLGQYNEQFF. CDR3 sequence (DNA): TGTGCCAGCAGCTTAGGTAGGCTAGGCCAATACAATGAGCAGTTCTTC.

V is TRBV20-1 and J is TRBJ2-7; D is uncertain. Germline CDR1 is DFQATT and CDR2 is SNEGSKA (reference sequence). V was shortened by 0 bases and J by 7 bases, with 13 bases between the two germline ends. This CDR3 region has 13 residues. The CDR3 DNA is TGCAGTGCTAGAGATCCGGGCCCCGGGGAGCAGTACTTC. Protein product: CSARDPGPGEQYF.

This CDR3 reads CASSLSTYTDTQYF. Here the CDR3 DNA reads TGTGCCAGCAGCTTATCGACTTACACAGATACGCAGTATTTT. The chain is built from TRBV11-2 and TRBJ2-3; D ambiguous. Germline CDR1 SGHAT, CDR2 FQNNGV. Trimming pared 2 bases from V and 2 bases from J, leaving 8 bases between. CDR3 length equals 14 residues.

V is TRBV29-1 and J is TRBJ2-3; TRBD1 agrees at 12 bases. Germline trimming cut 3 bases from V and 4 bases from J; bases unmatched to any gene: 2. Per germline, CDR1 SQVTM and CDR2 ANQGSEA. The CDR3 runs to 14 residues. Here the CDR3 DNA reads TGCAGCGTTGAGGGGACAGGGGGCGCAGATACGCAGTATTTT. This sequence encodes CSVEGTGGADTQYF.

J is TRBJ2-5 and V is TRBV18, with D tentatively TRBD1 (6 bases). The CDR3 covers 15 residues. Per germline, CDR1 KGHSH and CDR2 LQKENI. Trimming removed 1 base from V and 2 bases from J, with 11 bases in between. The CDR3, as DNA: TGTGCCAGCTCACCACGTCAGGGGTCACAAGAGACCCAGTACTTC. It codes for CASSPRQGSQETQYF.

The chain is built from TRBV27 and TRBJ1-2; 7 bases are shared with TRBD1. Germline-derived CDR1 and CDR2 are MNHEY and SMNVEV (reference sequence). This CDR3 has 15 residues. J was trimmed by 5 bases and V by 5 bases; bases with no gene match: 11. CDR3 sequence (DNA): TGTGCCAGCAGTCCCACGACAGGGATTAAGTATGGCTACACCTTC. Its protein is CASSPTTGIKYGYTF.

This clonotype was detected only a few times. The chain links TRBV20-1 to TRBJ1-1, with 11 bases identical to TRBD1. Trimming cost V 4 bases and J 4 bases; bases outside gene matches: 14. The CDR3 contains 17 residues. The germline gives CDR1 DFQATT, CDR2 SNEGSKA (reference sequence). CDR3 in amino acids: CSAKDRGRGWAVTEAFF. In nucleotides, the CDR3 is TGCAGTGCTAAGGACAGGGGGCGCGGGTGGGCGGTCACTGAAGCTTTCTTT.

The chain employs TRBV4-1 and TRBJ2-7; 9 positions agree with TRBD1. V lost 1 base to trimming and J lost 6 bases; unmatched junction nucleotides: 7. The CDR3 extends over 15 amino acids. Per the germline V gene, CDR1 is MGHRA and CDR2 is YSYEKL. As DNA, the CDR3 is TGCGCCAGCAGCCAAGCCGGGACAGGGCTCGGCGAGCAGTACTTC. Amino acids: CASSQAGTGLGEQYF.

V is TRBV6-1 and J is TRBJ2-7; TRBD1 matches at 9 bases. The V and J ends lost 6 bases and 2 bases, in that order; junction bases with no gene match: 5. The CDR3 totals 14 residues. CDR1 and CDR2 from the germline V gene are MNHNS and SASEGT. CDR3 loop: CASRPGQGTYEQYF. In nucleotides, the CDR3 is TGTGCCAGCAGGCCGGGACAGGGAACCTACGAGCAGTACTTC.

This clonotype was observed a few times. The chain has TRBV27 and TRBJ2-1; D could derive from TRBD1 or TRBD2 (6 bases each). The CDR3 contains 12 residues. Germline V gives CDR1 MNHEY, CDR2 SMNVEV (reference sequence). Trimming shortened V by 10 bases and J by 6 bases, and 13 bases separated the two germline ends. CDR3 region: CAITTGANEQFF. In nucleotides, the CDR3 is TGTGCCATCACTACGGGGGCCAATGAGCAGTTCTTC.

The sample holds a few counts of this clonotype. The chain couples TRBV10-3 to TRBJ2-4; D is unclear. Germline assignment: CDR1 ENHRY and CDR2 SYGVKD. The CDR3 is made up of 18 amino acids. The ends were cut back, 0 bases at V and 0 bases at J, with 15 bases in the middle. CDR3 residues: CAISESMDQWEAKNIQYF. CDR3 DNA sequence: TGTGCCATCAGTGAGTCGATGGACCAGTGGGAAGCCAAAAACATTCAGTACTTC.

This clonotype has at least ten counts. This chain joins TRBV15 and TRBJ1-4; D is unclear. Per the germline V gene, CDR1 is LNHNV and CDR2 is YYDKDF (reference sequence). V shed 4 bases and J shed 5 bases, with 14 bases lying between them. This CDR3 has 15 amino acids. Written as DNA, the CDR3 is TGTGCCACCAGCAAGAACGCCGGCCTAAATGAAAAACTGTTTTTT. This codes for CATSKNAGLNEKLFF.

This clonotype was detected only a few times. V usage is TRBV10-3 and J usage is TRBJ1-1, with 10 bases that match TRBD1. This CDR3 spans 13 amino acids. Trimming cost V 6 bases and J 4 bases; bases outside gene matches: 2. Per germline, CDR1 ENHRY and CDR2 SYGVKD. CDR3 in DNA: TGTGCCATCAGCTGGACAGGGGGCACTGAAGCTTTCTTT. This encodes CAISWTGGTEAFF.

The J gene is TRBJ2-1, the V gene TRBV5-1; a weak D match, TRBD1 (6 bases). This CDR3 is built from 14 residues. Germline assignment: CDR1 SGHRS and CDR2 YFSETQ. Trimming shortened V by 1 base and J by 8 bases, and 13 bases separated the two germline ends. The CDR3 DNA reads TGCGCCAGCAGCTTGAATACAGGGATGCATGAGCAGTTCTTC. Translating gives CASSLNTGMHEQFF.

This clonotype showed up many times. This chain uses TRBV7-6 with TRBJ1-6, with no clear D. Trimming pared 2 bases from V and 7 bases from J, leaving 12 bases between. CDR1 and CDR2 from the germline V gene are SGHVS and FNYEAQ. The CDR3 has 15 amino acids. The CDR3 reads CASSLSPGGNSPLHF. CDR3 nucleotides: TGTGCCAGCAGCTTATCCCCCGGCGGGAATTCACCCCTCCACTTT.

The rearrangement links TRBV28 to TRBJ2-1, with D unresolved. Per germline, CDR1 MDHEN and CDR2 SYDVKM. CDR3 length: 11 residues. The ends were cut back, 3 bases at V and 14 bases at J, with 11 bases in the middle. CDR3 in DNA: TGTGCCAGCAGTTTTCGGACCCTGGAGTTCTTC. Translation: CASSFRTLEFF.

The chain carries TRBV3-1 and TRBJ2-2; D unresolved. CDR3 length: 16 residues. The germline V gene has CDR1 LGHDT and CDR2 YNNKEL (reference sequence). Trimming took 1 base from V and 5 from J, leaving 14 bases between them. The CDR3 here is CASSQVRASGTGELFF. In DNA form, the CDR3 reads TGTGCCAGCAGCCAAGTTCGGGCTAGTGGTACCGGGGAGCTGTTTTTT.

The sample holds a few counts of this clonotype. This chain links TRBV7-8 with TRBJ2-4; D call uncertain. The V gene lost 1 base and the J gene lost 1 base, with 8 bases spanning the gap. Germline lookup yields CDR1 SGHVS and CDR2 FQNEAQ. The CDR3 is 15 residues long. The CDR3 DNA reads as TGTGCCAGCAGCTTAGTAGTGGGTGCCAAAAACATTCAGTACTTC. Protein: CASSLVVGAKNIQYF.

This clonotype was recorded a few times. The chain joins TRBV29-1 to TRBJ1-1, with unresolved D. The CDR3 loop spans 12 amino acids. V was shortened by 4 bases and J by 1 base, with 7 bases between the two germline ends. Germline CDR1 SQVTM, CDR2 ANQGSEA. CDR3 DNA: TGCAGCGTTGCAGTTACGAACACTGAAGCTTTCTTT. The encoded protein is CSVAVTNTEAFF.